The clone carrying this T cell receptor beta chain was counted at least ten times. After constant-region reverse-primer amplification, full-length variable regions underwent semi-nested PCR with Nested Universal Primer A. Via MiXCR, TCRdb re-called the 5' RACE reads, giving one row per CDR3 protein. The sample yields 30,000 to 40,000 distinct CDR3 sequences, 26% seen once. Trimming took 4 bases from V and 5 from J, leaving 11 bases between them. The germline gives CDR1 GTSNPN, CDR2 SVGIG (reference sequence). CDR3 length: 13 residues. The sequenced sample was naive CD4+ T cells sorted from a lymph node. Stated subset: naive CD4+ T cells, CD4+CD45RA+CD25-. The J gene is TRBJ1-4, the V gene TRBV30; possibly TRBD1 for D (6 bases). This TCR derives from a female donor with breast cancer. The CDR3 nucleotides read TGTGCCTGGACCCGGGACAAGAATGAAAAACTGTTTTTT. The encoded protein is CAWTRDKNEKLFF.